This T cell receptor (beta chain) was captured in a study of glioma-infiltrating T cells. Study context: Samples included WHO grade II oligodendrogliomas or astrocytomas and initial-diagnosis grade IV glioblastomas. Study-wide points: Gliomas, especially low-grade, showed above-expected tissue-blood divergence; non-neoplastic patients showed below. A blood CDR3 motif signature was depleted in highly divergent patients.

TCR alpha and beta CDR3 regions were amplified from RNA using iRepertoire nested multiplex PCR. For one-step reverse transcription and amplification, 100-400 ng of tissue mRNA or PBMC total RNA was used. TCRdb ran MiXCR on the multiplex PCR reads and lists one entry per CDR3 protein. This table has more than 300,000 distinct CDR3 sequences, roughly two fifths appearing once. On this clonotype itself: No antigen is known for it.

There are 17 residues in the CDR3. Germline CDR1 and CDR2: MNHEY and SVGAGI. With 0 bases removed from V and 5 bases from J, the gap between germline ends came to 16 bases. This chain connects TRBV6-5 to TRBJ2-2; the D gene is possibly TRBD2 (5 bases). The TCR sequence derives from a human donor with low-grade glioma or glioblastoma, undergoing nonglioma brain surgery, or in good health (not recorded which). Sequencing used glioma tissue, nonneoplastic brain tissue, or PBMCs (not recorded which). The CDR3 reads CASSYSSLGSGTGELFF. CDR3 nucleotide sequence: TGTGCCAGCAGTTACTCTTCCCTCGGATCGGGGACCGGGGAGCTGTTTTTT.